This TCR beta chain originates from a study of shared clonotypes between healthy human individuals. This CDR3 region has 16 residues. Germline values: CDR1 SEHNR, CDR2 FQNEAQ (reference sequence). The V gene lost 7 bases and the J gene lost 1 base, with 17 bases spanning the gap. This clone has a single count. The table came from immunoSEQ multiplex PCR; TCRdb's copy has only in-frame clones and leaves some out. The sample includes fewer than 1.8 million clones, about 98.5% of them seen just once. The sequencing input was naive CD4+ T cells sorted from blood. Described subset: CD45RA+ positively selected. This TCR came from a man between 25 and 39 years old in good health. The chain couples TRBV7-9 to TRBJ2-1, with D possibly being TRBD2 (5 bases). In nucleotides, the CDR3 is TGTGCCAGCAACCCCCAGAGCGGAGCTTCCTACAATGAGCAGTTCTTC. Protein sequence: CASNPQSGASYNEQFF.